The 6 T cell receptor beta chains below come from one sample, sequenced in a study of blood T cell repertoires in COVID-19. The table came from immunoSEQ multiplex PCR; TCRdb's copy has only in-frame clones and leaves some out. In the table there are over 130,000 clones, roughly 84% of which are singletons. Sequencing was done on a sample of peripheral blood. The receptors stem from a man aged 25 to 40 with COVID-19, enrolled during active disease.

DNA of the CDR3: TGTGCCAGCTCACCAGAGAGCGGGAGAGGCGAGCAGTACTTC. It is translated as CASSPESGRGEQYF. The V gene is TRBV18, the J gene TRBJ2-7, with 8 bases aligning to TRBD2. V lost 2 bases, J lost 6 bases, and 6 bases stayed unmatched. The CDR3 contains 14 residues. The germline V gene has CDR1 KGHSH and CDR2 LQKENI.

This chain connects TRBV18 to TRBJ2-7; 7 bases line up with TRBD1. Losses at the gene ends were 1 base for V and 0 bases for J; bases not matched to a gene: 6. The CDR3 length is 16 residues. The germline V gene has CDR1 KGHSH and CDR2 LQKENI. CDR3 nucleotides: TGTGCCAGCTCACCACGGGGGACAGTGACCTCCTACGAGCAGTACTTC. This sequence encodes CASSPRGTVTSYEQYF.

The chain carries TRBV29-1 and TRBJ2-3, with a possible D match to TRBD1 (5 bases). The germline CDR1 and CDR2 sequences are SQVTM and ANQGSEA. The CDR3 sequence is 13 residues long. The V end was cut by 4 bases, the J end by 0 bases, with 8 bases between. The DNA for the CDR3 is TGCAGCGTTGTCAGGGCCAGCACAGATACGCAGTATTTT. Protein: CSVVRASTDTQYF.

The genes are TRBV25-1 and TRBJ2-5, with D possibly being TRBD1 (6 bases). Trimming left V 4 bases short and J 1 base short, with 19 bases between. Germline V gene data show CDR1 as MGHDK and CDR2 as SYGVNS. The CDR3 runs 17 residues. CDR3 loop: CASSVTMTTGTQETQYF. The CDR3 nucleotides are TGTGCCAGCAGTGTAACCATGACGACAGGAACCCAAGAGACCCAGTACTTC.

The chain links TRBV28 to TRBJ1-1; 8 bases line up with TRBD1. The CDR3 runs to 15 residues. With V trimmed by 2 bases and J by 5 bases, 7 bases remained unmatched. Germline lookup yields CDR1 MDHEN and CDR2 SYDVKM. In DNA form, the CDR3 reads TGTGCCAGCAGTTTACCCAGGGGGCTTGGGACTGAAGCTTTCTTT. This gives the protein CASSLPRGLGTEAFF.

This clone was observed a few times. V usage is TRBV19 and J usage is TRBJ2-3; D is uncertain. CDR1 and CDR2 (germline): LNHDA, SQIVND (reference sequence). The V gene lost 0 bases and the J gene lost 4 bases, with 5 bases spanning the gap. This CDR3 is 13 amino acids long. CDR3 nucleotides: TGTGCCAGTAGTATAGACCGGTCAGATACGCAGTATTTT. This codes for CASSIDRSDTQYF.